Sequencing of this TCR beta chain was carried out in a study of persistence of HIV-infected CD4 T cells. Turning to the study itself: Median time on suppressive ART was about 8 years. Study-level points and caveats: Within sorted populations, more oligoclonal TCRs accompanied more oligoclonal proviruses. Compared with CD3/CD28-stimulated cells, CMV- and Gag-responding cells showed lower TCRbeta richness.

The immunoSEQ assay was version 4, run in survey mode. Method: immunoSEQ multiplex PCR; TCRdb's copy keeps in-frame clones and lacks some. The sample yields 25,000 to 30,000 clones, more than 75% seen once. In the case of this clone: The antigen is unknown.

Stimulation used approximately 9.1 ug/mL lysate from CMV-infected fibroblasts. CD40L-negative CD69-negative CD45RO-high memory CD4+ T cells were sorted as populations depleted of antigen-responding cells. For at least 4 years, plasma HIV-1 RNA was undetectable (<50 copies/mL). The CDR3 spans 13 residues. The V end was cut by 4 bases, the J end by 1 base, with 10 bases between. Germline values: CDR1 GTSNPN, CDR2 SVGIG (reference sequence). The clonotype was recovered from an adult woman with HIV who was CMV-seropositive. This sequence joins TRBV30 and TRBJ1-2; D remains ambiguous. Source: CD4+ T cells sorted from PBMCs after roughly 18-hour stimulation, taken from a patient who received antiretroviral therapy. CDR3 DNA sequence: TGTGCCTGGACGGTTCAGGATAACTATGGCTACACCTTC. Protein product: CAWTVQDNYGYTF.